This TCR beta chain was captured in a study of blood T cell repertoires in COVID-19. V lost 4 bases and J lost 8, with 17 bases in between. The CDR3 sequence is 15 residues long. The germline CDR1 and CDR2 sequences are MDHEN and SYDVKM. This clone was observed a few times. Participants spanned ages about 18 to 100 years and resided in roughly 22 US areas. Assignments of participants to cohorts depended upon their own reported clinical history. Produced via immunoSEQ multiplex PCR; TCRdb's table is partial and in-frame only. The table records about 380,000 clones, around 89% of them present only once. The sequenced sample consisted of PBMCs or T cells enriched from blood (not recorded which). The clonotype originates from a woman younger than 35 who had recovered from COVID-19. This rearrangement joins TRBV28 to TRBJ1-4, with D perhaps TRBD1 (6 bases). The chain's CDR3 is CASSSMTGIGEKLFF. The CDR3 DNA reads TGTGCCAGCAGTTCAATGACAGGAATTGGAGAAAAACTGTTTTTT.